This T cell receptor beta chain is from a study of OX40 agonist ivuxolimab in advanced cancers. Germline V gene sequence: CDR1 SGHDT, CDR2 YYEEEE. V lost 4 bases and J 13 bases, leaving 26 bases between the germline ends. This CDR3 is built from 15 residues. The table came from immunoSEQ multiplex PCR; TCRdb's copy has only in-frame clones and leaves some out. The sample lists some 55,000 clones; around 84% were seen once. The gene calls are TRBV5-6 and TRBJ1-2; D is ambiguous. The clonotype originates from an adult with an advanced solid tumor such as melanoma, head and neck, liver or kidney cancer. Source: CD4+ or CD8+ T cells sorted from blood, taken in a trial of the OX40 agonist ivuxolimab. The CDR3 reads CASSADPGRGIPGTF. The DNA of the CDR3 is TGTGCCAGCAGCGCTGATCCCGGTCGAGGCATTCCAGGCACCTTC.